This T cell receptor beta chain was obtained from a study of cytomegalovirus exposure and HLA in healthy donors. Findings of the study overall: Later on, analysis showed that most CMV-associated TCR beta chains appeared to be HLA-restricted. Most of the TCR beta V segments (in an earlier analysis) were productive either about 90% or about 30% of the time.

The PCR had 60 Vbeta and 13 Jbeta primers. The protocol was immunoSEQ multiplex PCR, while the TCRdb copy is restricted to in-frame clones and leaves out a portion. The sample shows 130,000 to 150,000 clones, over 60% of them seen only once. Concerning this clone itself: What it binds is unknown.

The sample was PBMCs. The source is a man aged 40-55 years in good health and CMV-seropositive.

This CDR3 reads CASSSQGQIGYGYTF. The CDR3 DNA reads as TGTGCCAGTTCTTCACAGGGGCAAATAGGGTATGGCTACACCTTC. The chain uses TRBV25-1 and TRBJ1-2; 7 nucleotides match TRBD1. The CDR3 sequence is 15 residues long. Germline-derived CDR1 and CDR2 are MGHDK and SYGVNS. V shed 9 bases, J shed 5 bases, and the junction held 15 bases outside the gene matches.